A selection of T cell receptor beta chains follows, all from one sample in a study of T cells in localized non-small cell lung cancer. TCRdb keeps only in-frame clones here, not all; method: immunoSEQ multiplex PCR. The sample records 30,000 or so clones, about 92% being singletons. The sample in question was peripheral blood mononuclear cells, obtained before any cancer treatment. These receptors came from a woman aged 40-69 years with stage III lung adenocarcinoma. CDR3s include the opening cysteine and the closing phenylalanine or tryptophan. The D gene is left open where the match is weak. Some rows have no size entry. The others give once, few or many, or a class for an expanded clone.

TRBV29-1	once	TRBD1	TRBJ1-4	TGCAGCGTCGGGACAGGGGCAGGTGAAAAACTGTTTTTT	CSVGTGAGEKLFF
TRBV29-1	NA	NA	TRBJ2-7	TGCAGCGTCGGGAGCTCTACCTCCTACGAGCAGTACTTC	CSVGSSTSYEQYF
TRBV5-1	NA	NA	TRBJ1-1	TGCGCCAGCAGCTTGGAAGTTGGGGGTAACACTGAAGCTTTCTTT	CASSLEVGGNTEAFF
TRBV9	NA	TRBD2	TRBJ2-3	TGTGCCAGCGGGGTGACTAGCGGAAGCACAGATACGCAGTATTTT	CASGVTSGSTDTQYF
TRBV7-9	NA	NA	TRBJ2-1	TGTGCCAGCAGCTTTTCAGGGTATGAGCAGTTCTTC	CASSFSGYEQFF
TRBV6-4	NA	TRBD2	TRBJ2-3	TGTGCCAGCAGTGACTCGGCTAGCGGGGGGGATACGCAGTATTTT	CASSDSASGGDTQYF
TRBV4-2	NA	NA	TRBJ2-3	TGTGCCAGCAGCCTGAACCCGGGGGTGGACACAGATACGCAGTATTTT	CASSLNPGVDTDTQYF
TRBV28	NA	TRBD1	TRBJ2-2	TGTGCCAGCATCCCGGGACAGGGGGATGTCGGGGAGCTGTTTTTT	CASIPGQGDVGELFF
TRBV6-5	NA	TRBD1	TRBJ1-1	TGTGCCAGCAGCTGGACAGGGGACACTGAAGCTTTCTTT	CASSWTGDTEAFF
TRBV2	NA	NA	TRBJ1-5	TGTGCCACCAGACAATCGACCTTAGGCAATCAGCCCCAGCATTTT	CATRQSTLGNQPQHF
TRBV6-6	NA	NA	TRBJ2-7	TGTGCCAGCAGACACAGGGTCAGCGAGCAGTACTTC	CASRHRVSEQYF
TRBV6-6	NA	NA	TRBJ2-1	TGTGCCAGCAGCCCTTCGGGGAATGAGCAGTTCTTC	CASSPSGNEQFF
TRBV6-1	NA	TRBD2	TRBJ2-7	TGTGCCAGCAGTGAAAGGCAAGGCGGGAGGAGTTACGAGCAGTACTTC	CASSERQGGRSYEQYF
TRBV7-9	NA	NA	TRBJ1-1	TGTGCCAGCAGCTCTTGGAGGACTCACACTGAAGCTTTCTTT	CASSSWRTHTEAFF
TRBV27	NA	NA	TRBJ1-1	TGTGCCAGCAGTTTACAGCTTATGAACACTGAAGCTTTCTTT	CASSLQLMNTEAFF
TRBV6-9	NA	NA	TRBJ1-5	TGTGCCAGCAAATTGGGAGGGGATCAGCCCCAGCATTTT	CASKLGGDQPQHF
TRBV30	few	NA	TRBJ1-5	TGTGCCTGGAGTGTAGGGGTAACGGGCAATCAGCCCCAGCATTTT	CAWSVGVTGNQPQHF
TRBV2	NA	NA	TRBJ1-3	TGTGCCAGCAGTGCAGGCTCAAACTCTGGAAACACCATATATTTT	CASSAGSNSGNTIYF
TRBV9	once	NA	TRBJ2-2	TGTGCCAGCAGCGAGGGGAGGATTAACACCGGGGAGCTGTTTTTT	CASSEGRINTGELFF
TRBV11-3	once	TRBD2	TRBJ2-5	TGTGCCAGCAGCTTAGTTAGCGGGAGTGGAGAGACCCAGTACTTC	CASSLVSGSGETQYF
TRBV18	NA	NA	TRBJ2-3	TGTGCCAGCTCACCACCAAACACAGATACGCAGTATTTT	CASSPPNTDTQYF
TRBV2	NA	TRBD1	TRBJ1-4	TGTGCCAGCACCGGAGACAGGGGGGGTGAAAAACTGTTTTTT	CASTGDRGGEKLFF
TRBV11-2	once	NA	TRBJ1-3	TGTGCCAGCAGCTTAGCAGGGGCTGGAAACACCATATATTTT	CASSLAGAGNTIYF
TRBV2	NA	TRBD1	TRBJ2-7	TGTGCCAGCAGTCGGGACAGGCCGCGGACCTACGAGCAGTACTTC	CASSRDRPRTYEQYF
TRBV9	NA	TRBD1	TRBJ2-3	TGTGCCAGCAGCGTAGTAGGGGGCGGTATGTCAGATACGCAGTATTTT	CASSVVGGGMSDTQYF
TRBV5-4	NA	NA	TRBJ2-4	TGTGCCAGCAGCTTTTGGGGAGCGAACATTCAGTACTTC	CASSFWGANIQYF
TRBV11-2	NA	TRBD1	TRBJ1-1	TGTGCCAGCAGCTTAGGGACAGGGTGGAACACTGAAGCTTTCTTT	CASSLGTGWNTEAFF
TRBV7-2	NA	NA	TRBJ1-1	TGTGCCAGCAGCGGACGGCCGAACACTGAAGCTTTCTTT	CASSGRPNTEAFF
TRBV6-5	once	TRBD1	TRBJ2-7	TGTGCCAGCAGTTACGGGACAGGGGGCTACGAGCAGTACTTC	CASSYGTGGYEQYF
TRBV6-6	few	NA	TRBJ2-6	TGTGCCAGCAGAGGACTCTCTGGGGCCAACGTCCTGACTTTC	CASRGLSGANVLTF
TRBV5-1	NA	TRBD2	TRBJ2-3	TGCGCCAGCAGCATTAGCGGGAGGAGAGGAACAGATACGCAGTATTTT	CASSISGRRGTDTQYF
TRBV28	NA	NA	TRBJ2-7	TGTGCCAGCAGGGGTAGCGGAAATTACGAGCAGTACTTC	CASRGSGNYEQYF
TRBV5-5	few	NA	TRBJ2-4	TGTGCCAGCAGCTTTGGCGAAAACATTCAGTACTTC	CASSFGENIQYF
TRBV5-5	NA	NA	TRBJ1-1	TGTGCCAGCAGCTTGATGACACGACCGACTGAAGCTTTCTTT	CASSLMTRPTEAFF
TRBV6-6	few	NA	TRBJ2-7	TGTGCCAGCAGTTTGTCCGTGGGAAGTTCCTACGAGCAGTACTTC	CASSLSVGSSYEQYF
TRBV7-7	NA	NA	TRBJ2-5	TGTGCTAGCAGCTTAGGGGCGCCGGGCCAAGAGACCCAGTACTTC	CASSLGAPGQETQYF
TRBV2	NA	TRBD1	TRBJ2-3	TGTGCCAGCAGTCCTAGGGGGCTCACAGATACGCAGTATTTT	CASSPRGLTDTQYF
TRBV5-4	few	TRBD2	TRBJ2-2	TGTGCCAGCAGCCTCGGGACTAGCGACACCGGGGAGCTGTTTTTT	CASSLGTSDTGELFF
TRBV5-1	NA	NA	TRBJ2-3	TGCGCCAGCAGCGAGGAGCGGGGCACAGATACGCAGTATTTT	CASSEERGTDTQYF
TRBV2	NA	NA	TRBJ2-2	TGTGCCAGCAGAACCCGGGCCTTCACCGGGGAGCTGTTTTTT	CASRTRAFTGELFF
TRBV2	once	NA	TRBJ1-6	TGTGCCAGCAGTGAATGGGAGGAGAATTCACCCCTCCACTTT	CASSEWEENSPLHF
TRBV5-6	NA	NA	TRBJ2-5	TGTGCCAGCAGCTTGGGAGGCAGGGAAGAGACCCAGTACTTC	CASSLGGREETQYF
TRBV11-2	NA	TRBD1	TRBJ1-3	TGTGCCAGCAGCTTCCTACAGGGGGCGCGTGGAAACACCATATATTTT	CASSFLQGARGNTIYF
TRBV28	NA	TRBD1	TRBJ2-7	TGTGCCAGCAGTTTTCCGGGACAGGCCTCCTACGAGCAGTACTTC	CASSFPGQASYEQYF
TRBV28	NA	NA	TRBJ2-4	TGTGCCAGCAGTTTCCCCGGGGGCAAAAACATTCAGTACTTC	CASSFPGGKNIQYF
TRBV2	NA	NA	TRBJ2-4	TGTGCCAGCAGGGACCGGGACGGAGCCAAAAACATTCAGTACTTC	CASRDRDGAKNIQYF
TRBV5-1	NA	TRBD1	TRBJ1-1	TGCGCCAGCAGCCCACAGGGGGCGCTGGGCACTGAAGCTTTCTTT	CASSPQGALGTEAFF